The sequence of this TCR beta chain was determined in a study of Tregs in tolerant kidney transplant recipients. Study conclusions and caveats: No direct test of biological reproducibility was done here.

On this clone itself: Its specificity is unknown.

Produced via immunoSEQ multiplex PCR; TCRdb's table is partial and in-frame only. The sample records 46,000 or so clones, more than 80% being singletons. This CDR3 region has 15 residues. V lost 0 bases and J lost 2; bases outside the gene matches: 3. Per the germline V gene, CDR1 is MNHEY and CDR2 is SVGAGI. CD4+CD25+CD127- Tregs, CD4+CD25- non-Tregs, CD4 and CD8 cells were sorted. This rearrangement joins TRBV6-5 to TRBJ2-7; the match to TRBD2 covers 8 bases. The specimen was Tregs from blood. The sequence derives from a human donor in good health. The CDR3 nucleotides are TGTGCCAGCAGTTACTCGGAGCGGGGGACCTACGAGCAGTACTTC. Translation gives CASSYSERGTYEQYF.